One sample yielded the 15 T cell receptor beta chains listed below, sequenced in a study of CD8 T cells in ankylosing spondylitis. MiXCR was run by TCRdb on the 5' RACE reads, yielding one entry per CDR3 protein. The data show approximately 130,000 distinct CDR3 sequences, 9.3% seen once. Source material: blood, either unsorted or a sorted T cell fraction (not recorded which). The receptors originated from a male donor with ankylosing spondylitis or in good health (not recorded which).

This clonotype occurred many times. The gene calls are TRBV6-5 and TRBJ2-7; TRBD1 might be the D (6 bases). CDR3 size: 14 residues. Germline assignment: CDR1 MNHEY and CDR2 SVGAGI. V shed 4 bases and J shed 2 bases, with 12 bases lying between them. The CDR3 loop reads CASSSSRDTYEQYF. CDR3 in DNA: TGTGCCAGCAGTTCGTCCCGGGACACCTACGAGCAGTACTTC.

This clonotype showed up many times. The rearrangement joins TRBV5-1 to TRBJ1-1, with TRBD1 matching over 8 bases. Germline trimming cut 4 bases from V and 1 base from J; bases unmatched to any gene: 3. The V gene's germline CDR1 is SGHRS and CDR2 YFSETQ. The CDR3 loop spans 14 amino acids. The CDR3 DNA follows: TGCGCCAGCAGCCAGGGACAGGAGAACACTGAAGCTTTCTTT. This translates into CASSQGQENTEAFF. Full variable domain (rest looked up from reference TRBV5-1 and TRBJ1-1): KAGVTQTPRYLIKTRGQQVTLSCSPISGHRSVSWYQQTPGQGLQFLFEYFSETQRNKGNFPGRFSGRQFSNSRSEMNVSTLELGDSALYLCASSQGQENTEAFFGQGTRLTVV.

This rearrangement joins TRBV5-1 to TRBJ2-5; possibly TRBD1 or TRBD2 for D (5 bases each). The CDR3 is made up of 14 amino acids. V was clipped by 4 bases and J by 2 bases, with 12 bases between them. CDR1 and CDR2 from the germline V gene are SGHRS and YFSETQ. The CDR3 here is CASSPQGDQETQYF. The CDR3 nucleotides read TGCGCCAGCAGCCCGCAGGGAGATCAAGAGACCCAGTACTTC.

This clonotype was counted at least ten times. This CDR3 reads CASRRTGNSPLHF. As DNA, the CDR3 is TGTGCCAGCAGACGGACGGGTAATTCACCCCTCCACTTT. The V call is TRBV3-1, the J call TRBJ1-6; no clear D gene. The CDR3 is 13 residues long. Germline V gene lookup returns CDR1 LGHDT and CDR2 YNNKEL (reference sequence). Trimming shortened V by 6 bases and J by 6 bases, and 9 bases separated the two germline ends.

The gene calls are TRBV7-2 and TRBJ2-3, with D maybe TRBD2 (6 bases). Trimming stripped 0 bases from V and 4 bases from J, with 11 bases between. The CDR3 totals 15 residues. The germline gives CDR1 SGHTA, CDR2 FQGNSA. CDR3 nucleotide sequence: TGTGCCAGCAGCTTAGCGGGCGGAGGGGCAGATACGCAGTATTTT. It codes for CASSLAGGGADTQYF. The variable domain in full, with the rest retrieved from reference TRBV7-2 and TRBJ2-3, is GAGVSQSPSNKVTEKGKDVELRCDPISGHTALYWYRQSLGQGLEFLIYFQGNSAPDKSGLPSDRFSAERTGGSVSTLTIQRTQQEDSAVYLCASSLAGGGADTQYFGPGTRLTVL.

This clonotype has at least ten counts. V is TRBV20-1 and J is TRBJ2-3; a weak D match, TRBD2 (5 bases). Germline V gene data show CDR1 as DFQATT and CDR2 as SNEGSKA (reference sequence). V was shortened by 0 bases and J by 8 bases, with 15 bases between the two germline ends. The CDR3 has 14 amino acids. The CDR3 loop is CSARDRGLSGTQYF. CDR3 coding DNA: TGCAGTGCTAGAGATCGGGGTCTTAGTGGTACGCAGTATTTT.

CDR3 protein: CSARDHQRSEQFF. The CDR3 nucleotides are TGCAGTGCTAGAGATCACCAGCGGAGTGAGCAGTTCTTC. This chain links TRBV20-1 with TRBJ2-1, with D possibly matching TRBD2 (5 bases). V gave up 0 bases and J gave up 9 bases, with 12 bases separating them. Germline V gives CDR1 DFQATT, CDR2 SNEGSKA (reference sequence). The CDR3 extends over 13 amino acids.

Only a few counts were recorded for this clonotype. The V gene is TRBV29-1, the J gene TRBJ1-1, with D possibly TRBD1 on 5 matching bases. Trimming shortened V by 3 bases and J by 1 base, and 12 bases separated the two germline ends. Germline loops: CDR1 SQVTM, CDR2 ANQGSEA. The length of the CDR3 is 14 residues. The CDR3 DNA follows: TGCAGCGTTGAGGTGAAGGGGAAGAACACTGAAGCTTTCTTT. It encodes CSVEVKGKNTEAFF.

CDR3 region: CASSLVFANTGELFF. The CDR3 DNA reads TGTGCCAGCAGTTTAGTCTTCGCGAACACCGGGGAGCTGTTTTTT. V usage is TRBV27 and J usage is TRBJ2-2, with D unclear. This CDR3 has 15 amino acids. Germline loops: CDR1 MNHEY, CDR2 SMNVEV (reference sequence). Trimming removed 2 bases at V and 0 bases at J, with 7 bases between.

V usage is TRBV20-1 and J usage is TRBJ2-7; 8 bases agree with TRBD2. Per germline, CDR1 DFQATT and CDR2 SNEGSKA (reference sequence). CDR3 length: 14 residues. The ends lost 6 bases at V and 3 bases at J; junction bases unmatched: 10. As DNA, the CDR3 is TGCAGTGCCGTCAGCGGGAGCTCGTTCTACGAGCAGTACTTC. Its translation: CSAVSGSSFYEQYF.

As concerns this clonotype: Relative to the germline gene, one junction end is altered; a read error may explain this. The genes are TRBV20-1 and TRBJ2-6, with D perhaps TRBD1 (6 bases). The CDR3 loop spans 16 amino acids. Germline V gene data show CDR1 as DFQATT and CDR2 as SNEGSKA (reference sequence). In DNA, the CDR3 is TGCTGTGCTAGTACCAGGGGAGTCTCTGGGGCCAACGTCCTGACTTTC. Translation gives CCASTRGVSGANVLTF.

This clonotype was seen ten or more times. The chain employs TRBV7-9 and TRBJ2-2; no clear D gene. Germline-derived CDR1 and CDR2 are SEHNR and FQNEAQ (reference sequence). V lost 2 bases, J lost 0 bases, and 10 bases lay in between. The CDR3 totals 16 residues. The DNA for the CDR3 is TGTGCCAGCAGCTTAAACGAACCTGCGAACACCGGGGAGCTGTTTTTT. Amino acids: CASSLNEPANTGELFF.

The sample holds many counts of this clonotype. The rearrangement joins TRBV28 to TRBJ2-7; D uncertain. Between the trimmed V and J ends, which lost 7 bases and 4 bases, there was a span of 11 bases. Germline V gene sequence: CDR1 MDHEN, CDR2 SYDVKM. The CDR3 is 12 amino acids. In DNA form, the CDR3 reads TGTGCCAGCACCCCGGATGGGTACGAGCAGTACTTC. Translating it yields CASTPDGYEQYF.

This clonotype was seen ten or more times. CDR3 nucleotides: TGTGCCAGCAGTTTCGAACTAGCGGGACGGGGGGCCAACGTCCTGACTTTC. The encoded protein is CASSFELAGRGANVLTF. The J gene is TRBJ2-6, the V gene TRBV27, with 10 bases matching TRBD2. J was trimmed by 4 bases and V by 3 bases; bases with no gene match: 6. The CDR3 totals 17 residues. Germline-derived CDR1 and CDR2 are MNHEY and SMNVEV (reference sequence). Filled out from reference TRBV27 and TRBJ2-6, the complete variable domain reads EAQVTQNPRYLITVTGKKLTVTCSQNMNHEYMSWYRQDPGLGLRQIYYSMNVEVTDKGDVPEGYKVSRKEKRNFPLILESPSPNQTSLYFCASSFELAGRGANVLTFGAGSRLTVL.

This clonotype was found many times. The chain joins TRBV29-1 to TRBJ2-7; weak D call: TRBD1 (6 bases). V dropped 0 bases and J dropped 9 bases, with 18 bases sitting between them. The CDR3 extends over 14 amino acids. Per the germline V gene, CDR1 is SQVTM and CDR2 is ANQGSEA. The CDR3 reads CSVEDPIRGFGQYF. The CDR3 bases are TGCAGCGTTGAAGATCCGATCAGGGGATTCGGGCAGTACTTC.